This T cell receptor (beta chain) was sequenced in a study of blood T cell repertoires in COVID-19. For the study at large: The samples span acute and convalescent COVID-19 from the United States, Italy and Spain.

This clone turned up a few times. This CDR3 is 14 amino acids long. Germline assignment: CDR1 SGHDN and CDR2 FVKESK. V was clipped by 0 bases and J by 8 bases, with 13 bases between them. Repertoires were generated with immunoSEQ multiplex PCR, while TCRdb's copy carries only in-frame clones and drops some. The sample shows around 100,000 clones, 70% to 90% of them seen only once. This chain links TRBV14 with TRBJ1-2; D uncertain. Sequencing used peripheral blood. This TCR came from a man aged 50 to 59 in a cohort sampled during active COVID-19. The CDR3 reads CASSQDMTAGGYTF. DNA of the CDR3: TGTGCCAGCAGCCAAGATATGACCGCGGGAGGCTACACCTTC.